A selection of T cell receptor beta chains follows, all from one sample in a study of early T cells in non-severe SARS-CoV-2 infection. Via MiXCR, TCRdb re-called the 5' RACE reads, giving one row per CDR3 protein. The sample holds about 38,000 distinct CDR3 sequences, 3.5% to 5% seen once. The sequenced sample consisted of whole blood. Every receptor here comes from an adult who was a healthcare worker with PCR-confirmed SARS-CoV-2 infection or an uninfected control (not recorded which). Each CDR3 is given with its conserved first and last residue. Each record gives: V gene, D gene, J gene, clone size, CDR3 protein, CDR3 DNA. D genes are given only for firm matches. The size entry is marked missing in some rows and otherwise reads once, few, many or a size class.

TRBV20-1	NA	TRBJ1-1	many	CSARVGSYADTEAFF	TGCAGTGCTAGAGTCGGGTCCTATGCGGACACTGAAGCTTTCTTT
TRBV5-1	TRBD1	TRBJ2-7	many	CASSLGQGSYEQYF	TGCGCCAGCAGCTTAGGACAGGGGAGCTACGAGCAGTACTTC
TRBV3-1	NA	TRBJ2-3	few	CASSQERQDTQYF	TGTGCCAGCAGCCAAGAGAGACAGGATACGCAGTATTTT
TRBV12-3/TRBV12-4	NA	TRBJ2-4	many	CATILGKGAKNIQYF	TGTGCCACCATCCTAGGGAAGGGGGCCAAAAACATTCAGTACTTC
TRBV27	NA	TRBJ2-6	many	CASRPETSGANVLTF	TGTGCCAGCAGACCCGAAACCTCTGGGGCCAACGTCCTGACTTTC
TRBV18	TRBD1	TRBJ2-1	many	CASSPVGQGPKEQFF	TGTGCCAGCTCACCGGTGGGACAGGGCCCGAAGGAGCAGTTCTTC
TRBV3-1	NA	TRBJ1-6	many	CASSQMWLENSPLHF	TGTGCCAGCAGCCAAATGTGGTTGGAGAATTCACCCCTCCACTTT
TRBV5-1	TRBD2	TRBJ2-3	NA	CASSLGRAGGSFTDTQYF	TGCGCCAGCAGCTTGGGCAGGGCCGGGGGGTCCTTCACAGATACGCAGTATTTT
TRBV5-1	NA	TRBJ1-3	many	CATSQGIGNTIYF	TGCGCCACCTCCCAGGGGATTGGAAACACCATATATTTT
TRBV14	TRBD1	TRBJ2-7	many	CASSHRGQALYEQYF	TGTGCCAGCAGCCATAGGGGACAGGCCCTCTACGAGCAGTACTTC
TRBV20-1	TRBD2	TRBJ2-1	many	CSARASSGGINEQFF	TGCAGTGCTAGGGCCTCTAGCGGGGGGATCAATGAGCAGTTCTTC
TRBV6-5	TRBD2	TRBJ2-1	many	CASSTLAASSYNEQFF	TGTGCCAGCAGTACCCTAGCGGCCTCCTCCTACAATGAGCAGTTCTTC
TRBV18	NA	TRBJ1-2	NA	CASSPLTGYYGYTF	TGTGCCAGCTCACCGCTGACAGGATACTATGGCTACACCTTC
TRBV29-1	NA	TRBJ2-5	few	CSVESPGGKETQYF	TGCAGCGTTGAAAGTCCAGGGGGGAAAGAGACCCAGTACTTC